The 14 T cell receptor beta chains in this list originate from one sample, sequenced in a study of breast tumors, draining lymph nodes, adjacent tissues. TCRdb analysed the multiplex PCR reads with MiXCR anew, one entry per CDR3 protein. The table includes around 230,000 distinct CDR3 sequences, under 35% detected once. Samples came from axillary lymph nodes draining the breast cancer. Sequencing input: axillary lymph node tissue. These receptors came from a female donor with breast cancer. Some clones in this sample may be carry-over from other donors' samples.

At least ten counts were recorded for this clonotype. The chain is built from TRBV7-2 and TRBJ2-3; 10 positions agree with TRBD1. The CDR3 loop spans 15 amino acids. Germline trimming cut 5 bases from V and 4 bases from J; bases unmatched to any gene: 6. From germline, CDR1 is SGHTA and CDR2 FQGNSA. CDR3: CASSRQGAGSDTQYF. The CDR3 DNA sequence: TGTGCCAGCAGCCGACAGGGGGCCGGATCAGATACGCAGTATTTT.

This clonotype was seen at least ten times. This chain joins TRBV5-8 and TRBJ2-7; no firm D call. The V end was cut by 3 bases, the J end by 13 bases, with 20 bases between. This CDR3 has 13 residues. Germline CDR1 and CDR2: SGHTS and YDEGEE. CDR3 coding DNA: TGTGCCAGCAGCTCAGTCGGACGAACCTCCCGATACTTC. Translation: CASSSVGRTSRYF.

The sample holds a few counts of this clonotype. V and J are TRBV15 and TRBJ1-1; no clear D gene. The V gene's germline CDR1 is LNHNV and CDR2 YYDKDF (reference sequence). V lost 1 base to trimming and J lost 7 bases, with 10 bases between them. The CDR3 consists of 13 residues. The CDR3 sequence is CATSRGAAYEAFF. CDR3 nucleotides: TGTGCCACCAGCAGAGGGGCTGCTTATGAAGCTTTCTTT.

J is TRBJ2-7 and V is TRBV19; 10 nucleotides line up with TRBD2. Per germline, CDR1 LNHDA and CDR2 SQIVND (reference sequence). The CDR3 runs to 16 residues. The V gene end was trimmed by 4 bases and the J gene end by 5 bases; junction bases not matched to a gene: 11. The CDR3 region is CASSTPRASGRNEQYF. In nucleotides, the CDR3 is TGTGCCAGTAGTACTCCCAGGGCTAGCGGGAGAAACGAGCAGTACTTC. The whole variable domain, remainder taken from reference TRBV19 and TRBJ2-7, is DGGITQSPKYLFRKEGQNVTLSCEQNLNHDAMYWYRQDPGQGLRLIYYSQIVNDFQKGDIAEGYSVSREKKESFPLTVTSAQKNPTAFYLCASSTPRASGRNEQYFGPGTRLTVT.

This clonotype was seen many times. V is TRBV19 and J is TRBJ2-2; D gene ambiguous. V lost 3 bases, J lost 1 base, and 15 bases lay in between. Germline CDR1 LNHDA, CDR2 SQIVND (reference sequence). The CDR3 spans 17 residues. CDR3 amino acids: CASSMELEGWNTGELFF. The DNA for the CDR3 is TGTGCCAGTAGTATGGAGTTAGAAGGCTGGAACACCGGGGAGCTGTTTTTT. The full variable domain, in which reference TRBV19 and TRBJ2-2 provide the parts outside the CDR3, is DGGITQSPKYLFRKEGQNVTLSCEQNLNHDAMYWYRQDPGQGLRLIYYSQIVNDFQKGDIAEGYSVSREKKESFPLTVTSAQKNPTAFYLCASSMELEGWNTGELFFGEGSRLTVL.

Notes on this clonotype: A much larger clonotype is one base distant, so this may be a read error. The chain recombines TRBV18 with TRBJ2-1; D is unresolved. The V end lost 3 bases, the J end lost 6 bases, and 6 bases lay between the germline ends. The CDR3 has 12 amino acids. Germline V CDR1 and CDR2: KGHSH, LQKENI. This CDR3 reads CASSPIVNEQFF. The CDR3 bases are TGTGCCAGCTCACCCATAGTCAATGAGCAGTTCTTC.

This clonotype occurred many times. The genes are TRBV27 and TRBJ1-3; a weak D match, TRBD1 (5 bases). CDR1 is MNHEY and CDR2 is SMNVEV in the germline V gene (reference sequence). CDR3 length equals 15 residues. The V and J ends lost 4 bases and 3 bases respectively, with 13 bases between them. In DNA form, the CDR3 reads TGTGCCAGCAGTTCAAAAGGGGATTTTGGAAACACCATATATTTT. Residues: CASSSKGDFGNTIYF.

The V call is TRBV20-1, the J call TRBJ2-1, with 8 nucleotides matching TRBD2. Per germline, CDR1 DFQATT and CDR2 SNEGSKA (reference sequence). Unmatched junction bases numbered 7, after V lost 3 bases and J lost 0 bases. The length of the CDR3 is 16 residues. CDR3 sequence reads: CSASPLGLASYNEQFF. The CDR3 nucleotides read TGCAGTGCTAGTCCCCTTGGACTAGCCTCCTACAATGAGCAGTTCTTC.

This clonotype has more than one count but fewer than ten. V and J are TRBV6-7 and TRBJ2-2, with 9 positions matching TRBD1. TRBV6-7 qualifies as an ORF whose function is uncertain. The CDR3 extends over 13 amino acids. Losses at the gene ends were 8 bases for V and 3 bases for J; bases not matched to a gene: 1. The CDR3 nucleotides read TGTGCCAGCGGACAGGGGCACACCGGGGAGCTGTTTTTT. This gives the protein CASGQGHTGELFF.

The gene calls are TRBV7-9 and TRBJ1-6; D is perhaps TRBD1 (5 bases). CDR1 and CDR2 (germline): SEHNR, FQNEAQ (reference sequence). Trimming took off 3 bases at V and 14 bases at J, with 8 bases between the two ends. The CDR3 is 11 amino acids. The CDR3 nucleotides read TGTGCCAGCAGCTTTGGGGACTCCCTCCACTTT. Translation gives CASSFGDSLHF.

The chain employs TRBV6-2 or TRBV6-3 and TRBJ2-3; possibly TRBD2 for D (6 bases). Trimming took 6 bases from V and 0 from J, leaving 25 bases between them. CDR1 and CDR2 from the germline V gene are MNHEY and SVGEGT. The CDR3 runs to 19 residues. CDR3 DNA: TGTGCCAGCAGAAACAATTTACTCTTAGCGGAGGCTAGCACAGATACGCAGTATTTT. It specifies CASRNNLLLAEASTDTQYF.

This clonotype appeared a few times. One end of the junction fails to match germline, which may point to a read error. As DNA, the CDR3 is TGTGCCAGCAGTCACTCCCAGACTAGCGGGGAGGGAGAGACCCAGTACTTC. Protein product: CASSHSQTSGEGETQYF. The chain couples TRBV6-5 to TRBJ2-5; 11 bases agree with TRBD2. Germline lookup yields CDR1 MNHEY and CDR2 SVGAGI. The CDR3 is 17 residues long.

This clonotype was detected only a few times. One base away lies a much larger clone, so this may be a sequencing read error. This CDR3 reads CASSRSTSGVETQHF. The CDR3, as DNA: TGTGCCAGCAGCCGATCGACTAGCGGGGTGGAGACCCAGCACTTC. The chain joins TRBV7-6 to TRBJ2-5, with TRBD2 identical over 11 bases. CDR3 length: 15 residues. Germline loops: CDR1 SGHVS, CDR2 FNYEAQ.

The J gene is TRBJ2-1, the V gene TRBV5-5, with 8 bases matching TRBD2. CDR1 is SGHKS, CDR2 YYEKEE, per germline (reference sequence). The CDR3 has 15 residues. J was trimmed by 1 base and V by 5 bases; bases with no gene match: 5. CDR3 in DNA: TGTGCCAGCAGACCGGGACTAGGTTCCTACAATGAGCAGTTCTTC. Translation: CASRPGLGSYNEQFF.